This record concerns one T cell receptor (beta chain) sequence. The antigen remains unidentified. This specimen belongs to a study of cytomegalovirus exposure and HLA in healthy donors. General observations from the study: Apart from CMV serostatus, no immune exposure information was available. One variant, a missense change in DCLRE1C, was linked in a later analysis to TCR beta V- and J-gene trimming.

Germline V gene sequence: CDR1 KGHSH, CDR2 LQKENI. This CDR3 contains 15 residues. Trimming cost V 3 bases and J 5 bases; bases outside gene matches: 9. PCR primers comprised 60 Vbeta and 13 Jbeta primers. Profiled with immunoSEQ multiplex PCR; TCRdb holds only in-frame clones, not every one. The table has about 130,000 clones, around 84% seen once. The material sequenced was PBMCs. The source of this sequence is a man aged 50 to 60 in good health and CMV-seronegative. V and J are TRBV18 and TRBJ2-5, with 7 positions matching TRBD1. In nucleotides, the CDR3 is TGTGCCAGCTCACCGCGACAGGGTTTTGGGGAGACCCAGTACTTC. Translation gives CASSPRQGFGETQYF.